Below are 24 T cell receptor beta chains sequenced from a single sample in a study of molecular identifiers for immune sequencing clone quantification. TCRdb processed the PCR reads anew with MiXCR; each CDR3 protein has one entry. The table lists 8,000 to 13,000 distinct CDR3 sequences, over 15% of them singletons. Sequencing was performed on naive CD8+ T cells from blood, with Jurkat cell RNA spiked in. As to subset: FACS-sorted CD8+CD4-CCR7+CD45RA+ naive T cells. These receptor sequences come from a human donor in good health. Some libraries in this study had Jurkat cell RNA spiked in.

By its share, this clonotype is medium-sized. The chain links TRBV29-1 to TRBJ1-1, with D maybe TRBD1 (5 bases). The germline V and J ends were trimmed by 7 bases and 1 base, with 16 bases remaining between them. This CDR3 has 14 amino acids. Germline CDR1 is SQVTM and CDR2 is ANQGSEA. This CDR3 reads CSAFAWTKNTEAFF. The CDR3 coding sequence is TGCAGCGCCTTTGCGTGGACAAAGAACACTGAAGCTTTCTTT.

This clonotype counts as medium-sized. The V gene is TRBV4-1, the J gene TRBJ2-5; a possible D gene is TRBD1 (6 bases). The germline V and J ends were trimmed by 0 bases and 1 base, with 15 bases remaining between them. CDR1 and CDR2 (germline): MGHRA, YSYEKL. The CDR3 has 17 amino acids. The CDR3 bases are TGCGCCAGCAGCCAAGATCCGGGTCGGACAGCCCAAGAGACCCAGTACTTC. Translation gives CASSQDPGRTAQETQYF.

This clonotype was counted between two and nine times. The CDR3 nucleotides read TGTGCCAGCAGCTGGTCGGATACGCAGTATTTT. It codes for CASSWSDTQYF. The chain employs TRBV7-9 and TRBJ2-3; D gene ambiguous. There are 11 residues in the CDR3. Trimming took 4 bases from V and 6 from J, leaving 5 bases between them. The V gene's germline CDR1 is SEHNR and CDR2 FQNEAQ (reference sequence).

A note on this clonotype: This clone may be a read error of a much larger clone one base away. The V call is TRBV29-1, the J call TRBJ2-2; possibly TRBD2 for D (5 bases). Germline CDR1 is SQVTM and CDR2 is ANQGSEA. This CDR3 is 12 amino acids long. CDR3: CSVMERTGELVF. The CDR3 bases are TGCAGCGTTATGGAACGGACCGGGGAGCTGGTTTTT.

Within the sample, this clonotype is medium-sized (0.01 to 0.1%). CDR3 nucleotides: TGTGCCAGCACTCCATGGGTTGGGGGGTCTAACGAAGAGACCCAGTACTTC. As protein: CASTPWVGGSNEETQYF. This sequence joins TRBV6-5 and TRBJ2-5, with a tentative D call TRBD2 (6 bases). Germline V gene lookup returns CDR1 MNHEY and CDR2 SVGAGI. The CDR3 totals 17 residues. V was pared by 7 bases and J by 3 bases, with 24 bases between.

Within the sample, this clonotype is medium-sized (0.01 to 0.1%). This chain uses TRBV11-2 with TRBJ2-3, with D unresolved. The CDR3 spans 12 residues. Trimming removed 5 bases from V and 6 bases from J, with 9 bases in between. CDR1 is SGHAT, CDR2 FQNNGV, per germline. DNA for the CDR3: TGTGCCAGCAGCACTGTCGGGGATACGCAGTATTTT. It codes for CASSTVGDTQYF. The full variable domain, rest sourced from reference TRBV11-2 and TRBJ2-3, is EAGVAQSPRYKIIEKRQSVAFWCNPISGHATLYWYQQILGQGPKLLIQFQNNGVVDDSQLPKDRFSAERLKGVDSTLKIQPAKLEDSAVYLCASSTVGDTQYFGPGTRLTVL.

As to this clonotype: Compared with germline, one end of the junction differs, possibly owing to a read error. The chain recombines TRBV19 with TRBJ2-2; D might be TRBD2 (5 bases). The CDR3 has 16 residues. Per the germline V gene, CDR1 is LNHDA and CDR2 is SQIVND (reference sequence). The CDR3 DNA follows: TGTGCCAGTAGTACCCTTCCCCCGCCGAACACCGGGGAGCGGTTTTTT. Protein: CASSTLPPPNTGERFF.

Sample share makes this clonotype medium-sized (0.01 to 0.1%). The gene calls are TRBV4-2 and TRBJ2-7; perhaps TRBD2 as D (5 bases). Germline V lookup: CDR1 LGHNA, CDR2 YNFKEQ. This CDR3 comprises 13 residues. V was cut by 1 base and J by 4 bases, with 8 bases left in between. The CDR3 DNA sequence: TGTGCCAGCAGCCAAGGCCTAGCTTACGAGCAGTACTTC. It is translated as CASSQGLAYEQYF.

This clonotype was observed at least ten times. The V and J genes are TRBV5-4 and TRBJ2-5, with a weak D call TRBD2 (6 bases). CDR1 and CDR2 from the germline V gene are SGHNT and YYREEE (reference sequence). The CDR3 sequence is 13 residues long. V lost 1 base, J lost 2 bases, and 6 bases lay in between. The CDR3 bases are TGTGCCAGCAGCTTGCGGGAGCAAGAGACCCAGTACTTC. Its protein product is CASSLREQETQYF.

By share of the sample, this clonotype is medium-sized. V gene TRBV15 combines with J gene TRBJ2-2; D might be TRBD2 (5 bases). The CDR3 is 16 residues long. Germline V gene data show CDR1 as LNHNV and CDR2 as YYDKDF (reference sequence). Trimming cost V 3 bases and J 2 bases, with 13 bases left between them. CDR3 region: CATSSNEGRNTGELFF. CDR3 in DNA: TGTGCCACCAGCAGTAACGAGGGTCGTAACACCGGGGAGCTGTTTTTT.

By its share, this clonotype is medium-sized. V and J are TRBV29-1 and TRBJ1-1, with a possible D match to TRBD1 (6 bases). Germline CDR1 SQVTM, CDR2 ANQGSEA. V gave up 6 bases and J gave up 0 bases, with 17 bases separating them. The CDR3 contains 15 residues. The CDR3, as DNA: TGCAGCGTCGCCCAGGGGACGGCAATGAACACTGAAGCTTTCTTT. This translates into CSVAQGTAMNTEAFF.

This clonotype has more than one count but fewer than ten. V gene TRBV11-3 combines with J gene TRBJ2-3; 8 nucleotides align to TRBD1. The V gene's germline CDR1 is SGHNT and CDR2 YENEEA. J was trimmed by 4 bases and V by 5 bases; bases with no gene match: 8. The CDR3 is 15 amino acids. CDR3 sequence reads: CASSARTGSSDTQYF. For the CDR3, the DNA is TGTGCCAGCAGCGCTCGGACAGGGTCATCAGATACGCAGTATTTT.

To note about this clonotype: One junction end does not reproduce the germline sequence, and a read error may be involved. V and J are TRBV29-1 and TRBJ2-7, with 10 positions matching TRBD2. Looked up from germline, CDR1 is SQVTM and CDR2 is ANQGSEA. The CDR3 spans 13 residues. CDR3 bases: TGCAGCGTATCTAGCGGGAGAGGGTACGAGCGGTACTTC. Translated: CSVSSGRGYERYF.

There are a few counts of this clonotype. This rearrangement joins TRBV27 to TRBJ1-1; D may be TRBD1 (5 bases). Germline V gene sequence: CDR1 MNHEY, CDR2 SMNVEV (reference sequence). V was trimmed by 2 bases and J by 5 bases, leaving 12 bases between them. The CDR3 is made up of 14 amino acids. CDR3 sequence: CASSLVSWGTEAFF. CDR3 nucleotides: TGTGCCAGCAGTTTAGTGTCTTGGGGGACTGAAGCTTTCTTT.

By share, this clonotype ranks as medium-sized (0.01 to 0.1%). The chain has TRBV7-2 and TRBJ2-1; TRBD2 matches 12 bases. Per the germline V gene, CDR1 is SGHTA and CDR2 is FQGNSA. CDR3 length: 16 amino acids. Losses at the gene ends were 3 bases for V and 10 bases for J; bases not matched to a gene: 10. CDR3 amino acids: CASSFSKTSGSREQFF. For the CDR3, the DNA is TGTGCCAGCAGCTTTTCGAAGACTAGCGGGAGTCGAGAGCAGTTCTTC.

The chain uses TRBV29-1 and TRBJ2-7; D is tentatively TRBD1 or TRBD2 (5 bases each). The CDR3 has 13 amino acids. Germline V gives CDR1 SQVTM, CDR2 ANQGSEA. Trimming shortened V by 1 base and J by 2 bases, and 9 bases separated the two germline ends. The CDR3 region is CSVEGWDPYEQYF. DNA of the CDR3: TGCAGCGTTGAAGGCTGGGACCCCTACGAGCAGTACTTC.

This clonotype ranks as medium-sized. The rearrangement uses TRBV19 and TRBJ2-5, with D tentatively TRBD1 (6 bases). V was cut by 3 bases and J by 10 bases, with 15 bases left in between. Germline CDR1 is LNHDA and CDR2 is SQIVND (reference sequence). This CDR3 spans 13 amino acids. CDR3 sequence reads: CASSIQGQPSQYF. CDR3 sequence (DNA): TGTGCCAGTAGTATCCAGGGGCAGCCAAGCCAGTACTTC.

Ten or more counts support this clonotype. This chain's CDR3 is CASSPGTSGPYNEQFF. DNA of the CDR3: TGTGCCAGCAGCCCCGGGACTAGCGGACCGTACAATGAGCAGTTCTTC. The J gene is TRBJ2-1, the V gene TRBV11-3; 11 nucleotides agree with TRBD2. The CDR3 loop spans 16 amino acids. V lost 5 bases and J lost 4; bases outside the gene matches: 7. The germline CDR1 and CDR2 sequences are SGHNT and YENEEA.

By share of the sample, this clonotype is medium-sized. This chain joins TRBV7-9 and TRBJ1-5, with 11 bases identical to TRBD1. The CDR3 runs to 15 residues. Germline V gives CDR1 SEHNR, CDR2 FQNEAQ (reference sequence). J gave up 5 bases and V 8 bases, and 8 bases lay outside the gene matches. CDR3 coding DNA: TGTGCCAGCGCCCGGACAGGGGGCGAGTATCAGCCCCAGCATTTT. Its protein is CASARTGGEYQPQHF.

Only a few counts were recorded for this clonotype. A much larger clonotype is one base distant, so this may be a read error. The J gene is TRBJ2-3, the V gene TRBV12-3 or TRBV12-4, with D perhaps matching TRBD1 or TRBD2 (6 bases each). The CDR3 runs to 13 residues. The CDR3 nucleotides read TGTGTCAGCAAATGGGGGGCGCGAGATACGCAGTATTTT. This encodes CVSKWGARDTQYF.

This chain uses TRBV27 with TRBJ2-1; 11 nucleotides line up with TRBD2. Germline V lookup: CDR1 MNHEY, CDR2 SMNVEV (reference sequence). The J segment lost 5 bases and the V segment lost 5 bases, leaving 8 bases of the junction unmatched. The CDR3 runs 16 residues. The CDR3 is CASSAILAGVNNEQFF. The CDR3 nucleotides read TGTGCCAGCAGTGCGATACTAGCGGGAGTAAACAATGAGCAGTTCTTC.

At least ten counts were recorded for this clonotype. The chain uses TRBV24-1 and TRBJ2-1; D is unclear. V was trimmed by 4 bases and J by 4 bases, leaving 1 base between them. The germline V gene encodes CDR1 KGHDR and CDR2 SFDVKD. There are 11 residues in the CDR3. CDR3 in DNA: TGTGCCACCAGTGAGTACAATGAGCAGTTCTTC. Translating gives CATSEYNEQFF.

This clonotype was recorded at least ten times. This chain uses TRBV20-1 with TRBJ2-7; 10 nucleotides line up with TRBD1. Per the germline V gene, CDR1 is DFQATT and CDR2 is SNEGSKA (reference sequence). CDR3 size: 16 residues. V was pared by 0 bases and J by 5 bases, with 10 bases of the junction left unmatched. The CDR3 DNA reads as TGCAGTGCTAGAGATCCCCCGGGACAGGGGTTTAACGAGCAGTACTTC. Its protein product is CSARDPPGQGFNEQYF.

In regard to this clonotype: A much more abundant neighbour one base away suggests this may be a read error. V usage is TRBV11-1 and J usage is TRBJ2-1; D tentatively fits TRBD1 or TRBD2 (6 bases each). This CDR3 contains 11 residues. CDR1 SGHAT and CDR2 FQDESV come from the germline V gene (reference sequence). Trimming took 6 bases from V and 8 from J, leaving 8 bases between them. CDR3 residues: CASSRGHEQFF. CDR3 DNA: TGTGCCAGCAGTCGGGGGCATGAGCAGTTCTTC. The whole variable domain, filled in from reference TRBV11-1 and TRBJ2-1, reads EAEVAQSPRYKITEKSQAVAFWCDPISGHATLYWYRQILGQGPELLVQFQDESVVDDSQLPKDRFSAERLKGVDSTLKIQPAELGDSAMYLCASSRGHEQFFGPGTRLTVL.